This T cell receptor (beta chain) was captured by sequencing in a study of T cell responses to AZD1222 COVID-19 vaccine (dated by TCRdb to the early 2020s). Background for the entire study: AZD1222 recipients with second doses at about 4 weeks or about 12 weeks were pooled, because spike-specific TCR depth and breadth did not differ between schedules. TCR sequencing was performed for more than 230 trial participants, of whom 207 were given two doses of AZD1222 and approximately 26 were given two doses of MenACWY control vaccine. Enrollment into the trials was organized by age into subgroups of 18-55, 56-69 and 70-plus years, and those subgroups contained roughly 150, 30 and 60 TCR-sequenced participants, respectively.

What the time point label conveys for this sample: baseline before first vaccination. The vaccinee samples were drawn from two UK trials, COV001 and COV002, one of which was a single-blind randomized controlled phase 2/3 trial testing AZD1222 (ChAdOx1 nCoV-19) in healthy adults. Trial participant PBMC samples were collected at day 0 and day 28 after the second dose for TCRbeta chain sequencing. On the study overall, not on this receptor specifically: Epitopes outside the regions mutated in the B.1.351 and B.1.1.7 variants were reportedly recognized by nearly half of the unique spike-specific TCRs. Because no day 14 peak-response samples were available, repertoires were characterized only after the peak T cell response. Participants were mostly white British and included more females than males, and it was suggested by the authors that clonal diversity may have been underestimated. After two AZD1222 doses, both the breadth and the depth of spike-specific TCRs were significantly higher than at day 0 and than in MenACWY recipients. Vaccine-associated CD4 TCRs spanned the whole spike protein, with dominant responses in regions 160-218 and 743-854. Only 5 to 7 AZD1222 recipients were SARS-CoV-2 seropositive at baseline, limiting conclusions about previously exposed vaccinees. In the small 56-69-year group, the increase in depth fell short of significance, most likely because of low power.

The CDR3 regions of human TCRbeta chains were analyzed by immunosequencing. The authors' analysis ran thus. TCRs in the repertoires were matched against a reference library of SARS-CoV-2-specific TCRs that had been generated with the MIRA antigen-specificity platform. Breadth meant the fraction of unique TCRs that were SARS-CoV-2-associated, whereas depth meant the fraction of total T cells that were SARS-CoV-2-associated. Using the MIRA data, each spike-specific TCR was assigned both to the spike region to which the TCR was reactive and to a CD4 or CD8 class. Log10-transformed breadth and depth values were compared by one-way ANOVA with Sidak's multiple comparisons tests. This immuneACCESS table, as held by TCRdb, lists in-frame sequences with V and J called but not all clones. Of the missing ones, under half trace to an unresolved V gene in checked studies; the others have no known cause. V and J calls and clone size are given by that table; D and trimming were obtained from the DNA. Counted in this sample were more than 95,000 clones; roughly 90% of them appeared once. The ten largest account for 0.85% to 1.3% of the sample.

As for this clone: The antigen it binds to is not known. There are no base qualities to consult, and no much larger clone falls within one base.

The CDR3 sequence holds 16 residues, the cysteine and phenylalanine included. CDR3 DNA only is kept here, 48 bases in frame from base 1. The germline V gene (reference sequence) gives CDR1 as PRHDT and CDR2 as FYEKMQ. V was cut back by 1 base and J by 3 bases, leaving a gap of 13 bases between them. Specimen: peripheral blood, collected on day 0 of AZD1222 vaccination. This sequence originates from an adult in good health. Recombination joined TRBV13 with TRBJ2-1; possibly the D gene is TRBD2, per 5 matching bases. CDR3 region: CASSLVSAGLYNEQFF. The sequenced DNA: TGTGCCAGCAGCTTAGTTTCCGCGGGTCTCTACAATGAGCAGTTCTTC.